These 10 T cell receptor beta chains were all obtained from the same sample, sequenced in a study of control samples from healthy donors and cancer patients. The repertoire was sequenced with immunoSEQ multiplex PCR; TCRdb's copy has only in-frame clones and lacks some. The sample contains roughly 450,000 clones, around 90% of which appear only once. The sample consisted of PBMCs. Receptors originate from a man aged 40-55 years with head and neck cancer.

The chain recombines TRBV29-1 with TRBJ1-2; D perhaps matches TRBD1 (5 bases). The length of the CDR3 is 15 residues. The V end lost 1 base, the J end lost 2 bases, and 14 bases lay between the germline ends. The germline gives CDR1 SQVTM, CDR2 ANQGSEA. The chain's CDR3 is CSVEAWQGPNYGYTF. The CDR3 bases are TGCAGCGTTGAAGCGTGGCAGGGCCCGAACTATGGCTACACCTTC.

This CDR3 is CASSLTQGQPATDTQYF. CDR3 in DNA: TGTGCCAGCAGCTTAACGCAGGGACAGCCCGCCACAGATACGCAGTATTTT. The chain recombines TRBV7-8 with TRBJ2-3; TRBD1 agrees at 7 bases. Losses at the gene ends were 2 bases for V and 2 bases for J; bases not matched to a gene: 10. The CDR3 covers 17 residues. In germline, CDR1 is SGHVS, CDR2 FQNEAQ.

The rearrangement joins TRBV20-1 to TRBJ1-4; the D gene is possibly TRBD1 (5 bases). Germline V gene lookup returns CDR1 DFQATT and CDR2 SNEGSKA (reference sequence). V lost 3 bases to trimming and J lost 6 bases, with 14 bases between them. There are 14 residues in the CDR3. This CDR3 reads CSASPPGLDEKLFF. As DNA, the CDR3 is TGCAGTGCTAGTCCGCCAGGGTTGGATGAAAAACTGTTTTTT.

The chain employs TRBV19 and TRBJ1-5; D ambiguous. This CDR3 contains 14 residues. Germline V gives CDR1 LNHDA, CDR2 SQIVND (reference sequence). V lost 8 bases to trimming and J lost 1 base, with 12 bases between them. The CDR3 is CASGDPSSNQPQHF. DNA for the CDR3: TGTGCCAGTGGTGACCCATCCAGCAATCAGCCCCAGCATTTT.

The V gene is TRBV27, the J gene TRBJ2-1; D uncertain. This CDR3 comprises 13 residues. From germline, CDR1 is MNHEY and CDR2 SMNVEV (reference sequence). Trimming took off 6 bases at V and 2 bases at J, with 8 bases between the two ends. CDR3 region: CASRTSTYNEQFF. In DNA, the CDR3 is TGTGCCAGCAGGACGAGCACCTACAATGAGCAGTTCTTC.

The V gene is TRBV19, the J gene TRBJ1-5; TRBD1 agrees at 7 bases. Germline trimming cut 8 bases from V and 2 bases from J; bases unmatched to any gene: 12. This CDR3 is built from 16 residues. Germline CDR1 LNHDA, CDR2 SQIVND (reference sequence). CDR3 sequence: CASRHDRDTGNQPQHF. In nucleotides, the CDR3 is TGTGCCAGTCGCCACGACAGGGATACGGGCAATCAGCCCCAGCATTTT.

The chain couples TRBV19 to TRBJ1-6; 8 nucleotides align to TRBD1. J was trimmed by 9 bases and V by 0 bases; bases with no gene match: 7. The CDR3 contains 16 residues. CDR1 LNHDA and CDR2 SQIVND come from the germline V gene (reference sequence). The CDR3 region has the DNA TGTGCCAGTAGTATAGATCGAGACAGGGGCCGTTCACCCCTCCACTTT. Translation gives CASSIDRDRGRSPLHF.

This clone was seen only a few times. The rearrangement uses TRBV6-5 and TRBJ1-2; no firm D call. With 3 bases removed from V and 2 bases from J, the gap between germline ends came to 10 bases. The CDR3 has 14 residues. The germline CDR1 and CDR2 sequences are MNHEY and SVGAGI. The CDR3 loop is CASSYTNTNYGYTF. The CDR3 DNA follows: TGTGCCAGCAGTTATACCAACACCAACTATGGCTACACCTTC.

The CDR3 loop is CASSGGLSNQPQHF. CDR3 in DNA: TGTGCCAGCAGTGGCGGGCTAAGCAATCAGCCCCAGCATTTT. This chain links TRBV5-6 with TRBJ1-5; D not resolved. V lost 5 bases to trimming and J lost 1 base, with 10 bases between them. This CDR3 region has 14 residues. The germline gives CDR1 SGHDT, CDR2 YYEEEE. Together with reference TRBV5-6 and TRBJ1-5, the CDR3 gives the full variable domain: DAGVTQSPTHLIKTRGQQVTLRCSPKSGHDTVSWYQQALGQGPQFIFQYYEEEERQRGNFPDRFSGHQFPNYSSELNVNALLLGDSALYLCASSGGLSNQPQHFGDGTRLSIL.

This rearrangement joins TRBV28 to TRBJ1-1; 9 bases are a match to TRBD1. The CDR3 consists of 17 residues. V shed 5 bases, J shed 10 bases, and the junction held 20 bases outside the gene matches. The germline V gene has CDR1 MDHEN and CDR2 SYDVKM. The DNA of the CDR3 is TGTGCCAGCAGTCCCTCGTTGGGGACAGGGTATCGAATGGGAGCTTTCTTT. Translated: CASSPSLGTGYRMGAFF.